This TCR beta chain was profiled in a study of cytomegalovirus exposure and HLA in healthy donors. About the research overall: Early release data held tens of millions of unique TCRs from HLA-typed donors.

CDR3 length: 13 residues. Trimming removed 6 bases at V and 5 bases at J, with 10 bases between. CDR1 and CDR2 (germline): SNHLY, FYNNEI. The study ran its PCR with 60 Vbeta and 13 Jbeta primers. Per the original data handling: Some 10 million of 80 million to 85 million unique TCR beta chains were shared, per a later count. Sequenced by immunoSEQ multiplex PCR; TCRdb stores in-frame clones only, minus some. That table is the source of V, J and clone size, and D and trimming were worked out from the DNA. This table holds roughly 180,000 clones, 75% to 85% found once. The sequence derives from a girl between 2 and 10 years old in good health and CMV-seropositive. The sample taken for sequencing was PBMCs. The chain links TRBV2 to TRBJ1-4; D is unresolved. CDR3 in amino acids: CASSSRANEKLFF. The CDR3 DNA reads TGTGCCAGCAGCTCGCGGGCCAATGAAAAACTGTTTTTT.